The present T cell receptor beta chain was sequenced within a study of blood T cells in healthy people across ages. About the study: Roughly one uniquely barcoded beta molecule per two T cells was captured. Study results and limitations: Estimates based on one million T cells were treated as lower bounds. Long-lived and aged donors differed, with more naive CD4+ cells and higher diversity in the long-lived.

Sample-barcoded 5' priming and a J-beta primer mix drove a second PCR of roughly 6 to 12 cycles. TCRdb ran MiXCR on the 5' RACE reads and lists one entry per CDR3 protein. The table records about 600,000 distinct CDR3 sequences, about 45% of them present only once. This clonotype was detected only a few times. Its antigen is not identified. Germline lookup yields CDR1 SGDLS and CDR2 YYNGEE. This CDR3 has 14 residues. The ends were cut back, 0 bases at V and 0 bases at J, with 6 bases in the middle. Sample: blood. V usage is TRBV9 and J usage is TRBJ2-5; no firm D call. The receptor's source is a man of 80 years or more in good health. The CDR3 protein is CASSVGPDQETQYF. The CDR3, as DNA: TGTGCCAGCAGCGTAGGGCCGGACCAAGAGACCCAGTACTTC.